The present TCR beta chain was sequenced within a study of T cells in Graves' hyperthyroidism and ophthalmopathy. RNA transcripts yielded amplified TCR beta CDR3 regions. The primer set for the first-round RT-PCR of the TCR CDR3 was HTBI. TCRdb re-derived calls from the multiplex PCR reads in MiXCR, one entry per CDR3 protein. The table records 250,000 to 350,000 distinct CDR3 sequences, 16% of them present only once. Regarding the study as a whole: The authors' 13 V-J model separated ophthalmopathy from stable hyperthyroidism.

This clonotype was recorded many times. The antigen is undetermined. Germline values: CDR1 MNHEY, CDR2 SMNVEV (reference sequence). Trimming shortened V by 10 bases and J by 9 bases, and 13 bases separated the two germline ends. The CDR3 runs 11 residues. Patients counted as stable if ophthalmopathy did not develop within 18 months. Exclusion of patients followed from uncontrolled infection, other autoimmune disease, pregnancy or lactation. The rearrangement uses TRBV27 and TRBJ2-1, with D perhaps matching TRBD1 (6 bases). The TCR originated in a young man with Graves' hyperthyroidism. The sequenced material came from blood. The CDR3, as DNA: TGTGCCAACACAGGGTTTGGTGAGCAGTTCTTC. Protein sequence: CANTGFGEQFF.